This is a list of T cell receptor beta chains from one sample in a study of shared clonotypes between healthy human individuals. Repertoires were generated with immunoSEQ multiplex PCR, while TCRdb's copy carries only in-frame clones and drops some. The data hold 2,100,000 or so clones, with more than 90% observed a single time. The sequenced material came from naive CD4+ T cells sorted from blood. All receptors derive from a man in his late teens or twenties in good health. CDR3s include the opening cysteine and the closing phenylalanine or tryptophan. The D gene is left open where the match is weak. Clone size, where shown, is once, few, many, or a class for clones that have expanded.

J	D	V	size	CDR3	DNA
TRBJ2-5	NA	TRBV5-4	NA	CASSLRETQYF	TGTGCCAGCAGCTTGAGAGAGACCCAGTACTTC
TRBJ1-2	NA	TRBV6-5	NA	CASISRGTGGYTF	TGTGCCAGCATCTCCCGCGGGACGGGTGGCTACACCTTC
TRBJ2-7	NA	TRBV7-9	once	CASSPYTGSLNEQYF	TGTGCCAGCAGCCCCTACACAGGGAGCTTGAACGAGCAGTACTTC
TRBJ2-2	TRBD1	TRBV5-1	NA	CASSLVQGPTGELFF	TGCGCCAGCAGCTTGGTACAGGGGCCCACCGGGGAGCTGTTTTTT
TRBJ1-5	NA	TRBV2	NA	CASSGSPALQPQHF	TGTGCCAGCAGTGGATCGCCGGCGCTTCAGCCCCAGCATTTT
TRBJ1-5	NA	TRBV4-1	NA	CASSLEGRLSNQPQHF	TGCGCCAGCAGCTTGGAGGGGCGACTAAGCAATCAGCCCCAGCATTTT
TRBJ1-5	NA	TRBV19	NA	CASSTPGGGLNQPQHF	TGTGCCAGTAGTACCCCCGGTGGCGGCCTTAATCAGCCCCAGCATTTT
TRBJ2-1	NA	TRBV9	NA	CASSLALSPRFF	TGTGCCAGCAGCTTGGCTCTTTCTCCTCGGTTCTTC
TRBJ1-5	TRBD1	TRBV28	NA	CASSPRQGGNQPQHF	TGTGCCAGCAGTCCCCGACAGGGCGGCAATCAGCCCCAGCATTTT
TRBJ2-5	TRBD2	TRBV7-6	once	CASSLEAAGAQYF	TGTGCCAGCAGCTTAGAAGCCGCGGGAGCCCAGTACTTC
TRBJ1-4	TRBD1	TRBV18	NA	CASSPDRDAKLFF	TGTGCCAGCTCACCCGACAGGGACGCAAAACTGTTTTTT
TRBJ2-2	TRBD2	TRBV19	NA	CASSNSGIGGGELFF	TGTGCCAGTAGTAATAGCGGGATAGGTGGCGGGGAGCTGTTTTTT
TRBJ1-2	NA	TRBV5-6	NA	CASSWADGYTF	TGTGCCAGCAGCTGGGCAGATGGCTACACCTTC
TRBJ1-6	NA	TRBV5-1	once	CASSLGGSPNSPLHF	TGCGCCAGCAGCTTGGGGGGCAGTCCGAACTCACCCCTCCACTTT
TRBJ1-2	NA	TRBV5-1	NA	CASSAGVGYGYTF	TGCGCCAGCAGCGCGGGTGTTGGGTATGGCTACACCTTC
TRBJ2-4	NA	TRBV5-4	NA	CASSSRDTSRNIQYF	TGTGCCAGCAGCTCGCGGGACACCAGCCGAAACATTCAGTACTTC
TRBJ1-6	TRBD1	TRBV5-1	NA	CASSLQGVYNSPLHF	TGCGCCAGCAGCTTGCAGGGGGTGTATAATTCACCCCTCCACTTT
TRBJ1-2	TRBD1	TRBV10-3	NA	CAISESWGQGADYGYTF	TGTGCCATCAGTGAGTCGTGGGGACAGGGCGCCGACTATGGCTACACCTTC
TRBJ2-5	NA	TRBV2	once	CASSESFRQETQYF	TGTGCCAGCAGTGAAAGCTTCCGACAAGAGACCCAGTACTTC
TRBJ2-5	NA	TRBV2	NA	CASSPWTEETQYF	TGTGCCAGCAGTCCATGGACAGAAGAGACCCAGTACTTC
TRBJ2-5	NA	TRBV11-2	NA	CASIQINRRVGETQYF	TGTGCCAGCATCCAAATTAATAGGAGGGTTGGAGAGACCCAGTACTTC
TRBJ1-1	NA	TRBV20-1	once	CSAYMNTEAFF	TGCAGTGCTTACATGAACACTGAAGCTTTCTTT
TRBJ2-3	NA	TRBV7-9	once	CASSPGVGIDTQYF	TGTGCCAGCAGCCCAGGGGTAGGGATAGATACGCAGTATTTT
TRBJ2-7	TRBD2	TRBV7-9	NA	CASSLDGWEGTYEQYF	TGTGCCAGCAGCTTAGACGGGTGGGAGGGTACCTACGAGCAGTACTTC
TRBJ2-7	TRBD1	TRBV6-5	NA	CASSYMGQGTYEQYF	TGTGCCAGCAGTTACATGGGACAGGGCACCTACGAGCAGTACTTC
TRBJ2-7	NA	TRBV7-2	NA	CASSTQGGLYEQYF	TGTGCCAGCAGCACGCAGGGAGGCCTGTACGAGCAGTACTTC
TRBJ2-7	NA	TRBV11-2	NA	CASSLDLDTYEQYF	TGTGCCAGCAGCTTAGATCTGGACACCTACGAGCAGTACTTC
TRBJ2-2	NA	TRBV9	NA	CASRREVVTGELFF	TGTGCCAGCAGGAGGGAGGTCGTCACCGGGGAGCTGTTTTTT
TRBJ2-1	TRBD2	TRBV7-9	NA	CASSPRDRWTSGRANEQFF	TGTGCCAGCAGCCCCCGGGACAGGTGGACTAGCGGGAGGGCCAATGAGCAGTTCTTC
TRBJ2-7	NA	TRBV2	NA	CASSVTYEQYF	TGTGCCAGCAGTGTCACCTACGAGCAGTACTTC
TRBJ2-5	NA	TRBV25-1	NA	CASSEAGVEETQYF	TGTGCCAGCAGTGAGGCAGGGGTGGAGGAGACCCAGTACTTC
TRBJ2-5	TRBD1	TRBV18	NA	CASSGLQGAQETQYF	TGTGCCAGCTCAGGCCTACAGGGGGCCCAGGAGACCCAGTACTTC
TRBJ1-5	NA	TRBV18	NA	CASSATEPQPQHF	TGTGCCAGCTCCGCAACGGAACCTCAGCCCCAGCATTTT
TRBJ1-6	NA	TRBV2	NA	CASRTTTGGNSPLHF	TGTGCCAGCAGGACCACAACAGGCGGGAATTCACCCCTCCACTTT
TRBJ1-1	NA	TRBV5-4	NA	CASSLANTEAFF	TGTGCCAGCAGTTTAGCGAACACTGAAGCTTTCTTT
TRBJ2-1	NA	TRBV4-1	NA	CASSQDPGLNFNEQFF	TGCGCCAGCAGCCAAGATCCCGGGTTGAACTTTAATGAGCAGTTCTTC
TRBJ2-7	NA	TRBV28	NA	CASSLLHYEQYF	TGTGCCAGCAGTTTGCTTCACTACGAGCAGTACTTC
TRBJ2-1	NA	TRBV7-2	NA	CASSPGLPPNEQFF	TGTGCCAGCAGCCCCGGACTACCTCCTAATGAGCAGTTCTTC
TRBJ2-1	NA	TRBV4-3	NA	CASSQDLISSYNEQFF	TGCGCCAGCAGCCAAGATTTAATAAGCTCCTACAATGAGCAGTTCTTC
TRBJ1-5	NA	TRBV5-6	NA	CASSSKRSNQPQHF	TGTGCCAGCAGCTCCAAACGGTCCAATCAGCCCCAGCATTTT
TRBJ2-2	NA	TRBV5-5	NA	CASSTIPTRNTGELFF	TGTGCCAGCAGCACCATCCCGACTAGAAACACCGGGGAGCTGTTTTTT
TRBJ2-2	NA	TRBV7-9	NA	CASNIGHSNTGELFF	TGTGCCAGCAACATAGGACACTCAAACACCGGGGAGCTGTTTTTT
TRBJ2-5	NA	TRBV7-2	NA	CASSSQRTRTSETQYF	TGTGCCAGCAGCTCCCAACGGACAAGAACGTCGGAGACCCAGTACTTC
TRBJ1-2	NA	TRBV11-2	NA	CASSLTMADYGYTF	TGTGCCAGCAGCTTAACAATGGCAGACTATGGCTACACCTTC
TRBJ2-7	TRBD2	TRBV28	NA	CASTTGGPYEQYF	TGTGCCAGCACGACGGGGGGTCCCTACGAGCAGTACTTC
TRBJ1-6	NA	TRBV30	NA	CALGRTVGSYNSPLHF	TGTGCCTTGGGCCGGACAGTCGGCTCCTATAATTCACCCCTCCACTTT
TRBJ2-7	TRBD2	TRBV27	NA	CASRLAGLGSYEQYF	TGTGCCAGCAGATTAGCGGGACTCGGCTCCTACGAGCAGTACTTC
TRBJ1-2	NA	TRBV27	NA	CASSLSVRGQGGYTF	TGTGCCAGCAGTTTATCGGTTCGGGGCCAGGGTGGCTACACCTTC
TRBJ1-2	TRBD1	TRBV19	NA	CASSPETGGTAGYTF	TGTGCCAGTAGCCCCGAGACAGGGGGAACGGCTGGCTACACCTTC